Listed below are T cell receptor beta chains from one sample, sequenced in a study of cytomegalovirus exposure and HLA in healthy donors. Clones were sequenced by immunoSEQ multiplex PCR, and TCRdb holds only the in-frame ones, with some missing. The sample records about 210,000 clones, approximately 80% being singletons. Sequenced material: PBMCs. The receptors originated from a woman in her forties or fifties in good health and CMV-seropositive. Both conserved end residues are part of each CDR3. D genes are given only for firm matches. Expanded clones are given a class, and other clones once, few, many or no size at all.

J gene,D gene,V gene,clone size,CDR3 protein,CDR3 DNA
TRBJ1-1,TRBD1,TRBV27,NA,CASSPRQGREVVAFF,TGTGCCAGCAGTCCGAGACAGGGTAGGGAAGTAGTCGCTTTCTTT
TRBJ1-1,NA,TRBV29-1,few,CSVEESQGEAFF,TGCAGCGTTGAAGAATCTCAGGGGGAAGCTTTCTTT
TRBJ1-2,TRBD1,TRBV10-3,once,CATIGQGARTNYGYTF,TGTGCCACGATCGGACAGGGGGCTCGGACTAACTATGGCTACACCTTC
TRBJ2-7,NA,TRBV5-1,once,CASSSGVSYEQYF,TGCGCCAGCAGCTCCGGGGTATCCTACGAGCAGTACTTC
TRBJ2-1,NA,TRBV10-3,NA,CAISETRTADEQFF,TGTGCCATCAGTGAAACGAGAACAGCCGATGAGCAGTTCTTC
TRBJ1-3,NA,TRBV25-1,NA,CASSDFTFENTIYF,TGTGCCAGCAGTGATTTCACGTTTGAGAACACCATATATTTT
TRBJ2-1,TRBD1,TRBV7-3,NA,CASSPDRGRYNEQFF,TGTGCCAGCAGTCCCGACAGGGGAAGATACAATGAGCAGTTCTTC
TRBJ1-2,TRBD1,TRBV30,NA,CATGTGDLWSYTF,TGTGCCACCGGGACAGGCGATCTATGGAGCTACACCTTC
TRBJ1-2,NA,TRBV7-2,NA,CASSFSWGRSNINYGYTF,TGTGCCAGCAGCTTCTCCTGGGGGCGGAGCAACATTAACTATGGCTACACCTTC
TRBJ2-7,TRBD1,TRBV28,NA,CASSRPGTATYEQYF,TGTGCCAGCAGCCGACCCGGGACAGCAACCTACGAGCAGTACTTC
TRBJ1-1,NA,TRBV29-1,NA,CSVGRGFSTEAFF,TGCAGCGTTGGAAGGGGTTTTAGCACTGAAGCTTTCTTT
TRBJ2-3,NA,TRBV19,NA,CASSISGDTDTQYF,TGTGCCAGTAGTATCTCCGGGGACACAGATACGCAGTATTTT